This TCR beta chain originates from a study of T cells in Graves' hyperthyroidism and ophthalmopathy. Findings and limits, study-wide: Most clonotypes expanded in thyroid above 0.001 were likewise present in blood.

At least ten counts were recorded for this clonotype. Its target is unknown. Not enrolled were patients with uncontrolled infection, other autoimmune disease, pregnancy or lactation. The CDR3 is 15 amino acids. The ends were cut back, 3 bases at V and 5 bases at J, with 15 bases in the middle. Germline assignment: CDR1 SGHRS and CDR2 YFSETQ. Amplification of TCR beta CDR3 regions used RNA as the template. RT-PCR in the first round (using the HTBI primer set) targeted the TCR CDR3. TCRdb used MiXCR to reprocess the multiplex PCR reads, holding one entry per CDR3 protein. There are 600,000 or so distinct CDR3 sequences in the sample; 15% to 20% occur only once, and approximately 3.8% lies in the top ten.

V usage is TRBV5-1 and J usage is TRBJ2-1, with D possibly being TRBD2 (5 bases). Sample: blood. The receptor was isolated from a woman aged 25-40 years with Graves' hyperthyroidism. The CDR3 nucleotides are TGCGCCAGCAGCTGGGGTGGTAGCGCGGACAATGAGCAGTTCTTC. It yields the protein CASSWGGSADNEQFF.